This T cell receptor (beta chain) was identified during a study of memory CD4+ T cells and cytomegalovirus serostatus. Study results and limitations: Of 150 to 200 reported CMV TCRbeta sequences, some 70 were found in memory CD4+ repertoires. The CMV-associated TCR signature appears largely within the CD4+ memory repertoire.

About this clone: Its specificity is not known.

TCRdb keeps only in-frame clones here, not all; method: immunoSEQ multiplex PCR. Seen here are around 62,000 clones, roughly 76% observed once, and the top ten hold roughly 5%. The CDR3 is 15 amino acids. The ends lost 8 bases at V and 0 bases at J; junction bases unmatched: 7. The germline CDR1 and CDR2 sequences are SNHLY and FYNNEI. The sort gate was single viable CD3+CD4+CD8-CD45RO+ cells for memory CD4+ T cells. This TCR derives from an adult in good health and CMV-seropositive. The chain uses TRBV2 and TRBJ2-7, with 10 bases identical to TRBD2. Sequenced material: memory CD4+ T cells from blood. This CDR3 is CASRKGLASSYEQYF. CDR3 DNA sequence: TGTGCCAGCCGAAAGGGACTAGCGAGCTCCTACGAGCAGTACTTC.